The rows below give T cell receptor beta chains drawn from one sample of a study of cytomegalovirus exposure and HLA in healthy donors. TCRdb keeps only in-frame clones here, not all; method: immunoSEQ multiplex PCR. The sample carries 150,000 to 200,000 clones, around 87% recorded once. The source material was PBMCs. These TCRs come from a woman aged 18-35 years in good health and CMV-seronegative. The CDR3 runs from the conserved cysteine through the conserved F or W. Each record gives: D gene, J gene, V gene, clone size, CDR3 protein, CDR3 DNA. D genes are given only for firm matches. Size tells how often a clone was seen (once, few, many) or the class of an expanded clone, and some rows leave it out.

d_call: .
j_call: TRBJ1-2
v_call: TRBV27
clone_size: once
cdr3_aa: CASSLGSLTGTIYGYTF
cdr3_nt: TGTGCCAGCAGTTTAGGATCTCTTACCGGGACAATCTATGGCTACACCTTC

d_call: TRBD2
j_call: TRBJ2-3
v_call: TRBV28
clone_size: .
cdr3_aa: CASSPGGDTQYF
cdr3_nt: TGTGCCAGCAGCCCGGGGGGAGATACGCAGTATTTT

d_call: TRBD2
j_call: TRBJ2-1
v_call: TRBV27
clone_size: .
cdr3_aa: CASSFSSGGRSRQFF
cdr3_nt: TGTGCCAGCAGTTTTTCCAGCGGGGGGAGGAGTCGGCAGTTCTTC

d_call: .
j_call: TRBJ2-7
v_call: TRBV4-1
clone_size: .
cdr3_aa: CASSARVGGPSYEQYF
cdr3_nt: TGCGCCAGCAGCGCCCGGGTGGGGGGGCCTTCCTACGAGCAGTACTTC

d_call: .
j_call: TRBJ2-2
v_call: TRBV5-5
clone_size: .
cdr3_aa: CASSQGLSTGELFF
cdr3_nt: TGTGCCAGCAGTCAGGGACTGAGCACCGGGGAGCTGTTTTTT

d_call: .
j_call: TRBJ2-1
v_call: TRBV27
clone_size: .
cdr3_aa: CASSIRDTPYNEQFF
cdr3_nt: TGTGCCAGCAGTATCCGGGACACCCCCTACAATGAGCAGTTCTTC

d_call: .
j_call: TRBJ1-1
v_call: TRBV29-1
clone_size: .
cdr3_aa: CSVAGVLNTEAFF
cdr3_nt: TGCAGCGTTGCGGGGGTCTTGAACACTGAAGCTTTCTTT

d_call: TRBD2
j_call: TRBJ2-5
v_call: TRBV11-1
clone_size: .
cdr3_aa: CASSSGLAGGQETQYF
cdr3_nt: TGTGCCAGCAGCTCGGGACTAGCGGGGGGGCAAGAGACCCAGTACTTC

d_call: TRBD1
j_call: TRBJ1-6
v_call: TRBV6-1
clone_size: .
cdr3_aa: CASRDRQGVSPLHF
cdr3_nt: TGTGCCAGCAGAGATCGACAGGGGGTCTCACCCCTCCACTTT

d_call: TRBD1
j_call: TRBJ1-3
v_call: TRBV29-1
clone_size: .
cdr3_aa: CSVGQGVKGNTIYF
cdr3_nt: TGCAGCGTGGGACAGGGGGTAAAAGGAAACACCATATATTTT

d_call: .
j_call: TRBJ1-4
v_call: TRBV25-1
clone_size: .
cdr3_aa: CASNQNEKLFF
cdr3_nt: TGTGCCTCGAACCAGAATGAAAAACTGTTTTTT

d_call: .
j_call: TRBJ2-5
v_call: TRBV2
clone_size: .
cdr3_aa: CASGYRQETQYF
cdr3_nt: TGTGCCAGCGGGTACAGGCAAGAGACCCAGTACTTC

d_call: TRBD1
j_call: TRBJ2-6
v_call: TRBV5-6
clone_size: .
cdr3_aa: CASSFPSQGSGANVLTF
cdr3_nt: TGTGCCAGCAGCTTTCCGTCACAGGGGTCTGGGGCCAACGTCCTGACTTTC

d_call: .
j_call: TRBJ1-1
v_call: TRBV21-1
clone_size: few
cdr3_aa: CASSNGSEVMNTEAFF
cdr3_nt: TGTGCCAGCAGCAATGGGAGCGAGGTGATGAACACTGAAGCTTTCTTT

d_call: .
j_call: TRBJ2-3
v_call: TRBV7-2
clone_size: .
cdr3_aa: CASSSRTRSTDTQYF
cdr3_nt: TGTGCCAGCAGTTCTCGGACAAGAAGCACAGATACGCAGTATTTT

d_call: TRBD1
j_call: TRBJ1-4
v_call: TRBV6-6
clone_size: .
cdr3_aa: CASSERGRTNEKLFF
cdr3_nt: TGTGCCAGCAGTGAGAGGGGGCGGACTAATGAAAAACTGTTTTTT

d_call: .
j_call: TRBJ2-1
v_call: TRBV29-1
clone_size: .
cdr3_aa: CSVGGLAVYNEQFF
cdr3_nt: TGCAGCGTTGGGGGGCTAGCGGTTTACAATGAGCAGTTCTTC

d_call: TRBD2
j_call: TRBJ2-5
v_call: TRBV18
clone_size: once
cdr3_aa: CASSPSGGETQYF
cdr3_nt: TGTGCCAGCTCACCTTCGGGGGGAGAGACCCAGTACTTC

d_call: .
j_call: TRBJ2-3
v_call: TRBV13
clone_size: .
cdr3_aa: CASSFRGRNTQYF
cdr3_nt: TGTGCCAGCAGCTTCAGGGGCCGGAATACGCAGTATTTT

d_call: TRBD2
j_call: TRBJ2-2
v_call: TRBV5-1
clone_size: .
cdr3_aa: CASSRRLAAVGNTGELFF
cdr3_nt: TGCGCCAGCAGTCGTAGACTAGCGGCAGTAGGGAACACCGGGGAGCTGTTTTTT

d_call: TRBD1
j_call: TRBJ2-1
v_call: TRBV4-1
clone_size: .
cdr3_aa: CASSQGTGAPYNEQFF
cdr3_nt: TGCGCCAGCAGCCAGGGGACAGGGGCCCCCTACAATGAGCAGTTCTTC

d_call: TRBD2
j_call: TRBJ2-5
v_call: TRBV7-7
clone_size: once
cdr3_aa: CASSTGASGPTQYF
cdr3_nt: TGTGCTAGCAGCACTGGGGCTAGCGGACCCACCCAGTACTTC

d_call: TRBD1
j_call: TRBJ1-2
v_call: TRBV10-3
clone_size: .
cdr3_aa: CAISGDRLYGYTF
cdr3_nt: TGTGCCATCAGTGGGGACAGACTCTATGGCTACACCTTC

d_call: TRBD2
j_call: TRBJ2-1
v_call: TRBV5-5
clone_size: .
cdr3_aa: CASSLLAGGGNEQFF
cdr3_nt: TGTGCCAGCAGCTTGTTGGCGGGAGGAGGAAATGAGCAGTTCTTC

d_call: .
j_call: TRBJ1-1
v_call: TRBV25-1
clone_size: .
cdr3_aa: CASSEYGQAMNTEAFF
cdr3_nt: TGTGCCAGCAGTGAATATGGGCAGGCGATGAACACTGAAGCTTTCTTT

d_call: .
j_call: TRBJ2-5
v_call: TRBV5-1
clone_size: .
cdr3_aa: CASSLGGQGETQYF
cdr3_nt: TGCGCCAGCAGCTTGGGAGGCCAGGGTGAGACCCAGTACTTC

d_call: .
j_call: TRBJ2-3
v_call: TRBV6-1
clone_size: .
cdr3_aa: CASSASSTSTDTQYF
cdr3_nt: TGTGCCAGCAGTGCTTCCTCAACTAGCACAGATACGCAGTATTTT

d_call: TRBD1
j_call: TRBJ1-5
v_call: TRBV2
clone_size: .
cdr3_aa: CASTGTGSSNQPQHF
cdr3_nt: TGTGCCAGCACAGGGACAGGCAGTAGCAATCAGCCCCAGCATTTT

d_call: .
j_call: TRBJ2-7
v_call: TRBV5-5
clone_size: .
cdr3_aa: CASSPWTAQVLYF
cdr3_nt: TGTGCCAGCAGCCCGTGGACAGCCCAGGTCCTTTACTTC